One sample yielded the 20 T cell receptor beta chains listed below, sequenced in a study of cytomegalovirus exposure and HLA in healthy donors. Repertoires were generated with immunoSEQ multiplex PCR, while TCRdb's copy carries only in-frame clones and drops some. This repertoire shows some 250,000 clones, 90% found once; its top ten account for 0.37%. The sequencing input was PBMCs. The receptors were gathered from a woman aged 18-29 years in good health and CMV-seronegative.

This chain uses TRBV27 with TRBJ1-6; tentative D call: TRBD1 (5 bases). Germline CDR1 MNHEY, CDR2 SMNVEV (reference sequence). With 4 bases removed from V and 2 bases from J, the gap between germline ends came to 6 bases. The CDR3 runs 14 residues. CDR3 in amino acids: CASSSDTYNSPLHF. CDR3 DNA sequence: TGTGCCAGCAGTTCGGACACCTATAATTCACCCCTCCACTTT.

The CDR3 DNA reads TGTGCCAGCAGCCAAAACCCGGGAATTAACTATGGCTACACCTTC. This codes for CASSQNPGINYGYTF. The chain carries TRBV7-8 and TRBJ1-2; D call uncertain. CDR3 length equals 15 residues. Per germline, CDR1 SGHVS and CDR2 FQNEAQ. V was shortened by 5 bases and J by 1 base, with 14 bases between the two germline ends. Full variable domain (rest looked up from reference TRBV7-8 and TRBJ1-2): GAGVSQSPRYKVAKRGQDVALRCDPISGHVSLFWYQQALGQGPEFLTYFQNEAQLDKSGLPSDRFFAERPEGSVSTLKIQRTQQEDSAVYLCASSQNPGINYGYTFGSGTRLTVV.

The gene calls are TRBV19 and TRBJ1-1, with D tentatively TRBD1 (6 bases). The ends were cut back, 8 bases at V and 1 base at J, with 17 bases in the middle. This CDR3 is 15 amino acids long. The V gene's germline CDR1 is LNHDA and CDR2 SQIVND (reference sequence). CDR3 in DNA: TGTGCCAGTTGGAGGGGGGGGCGCCGGAACACTGAAGCTTTCTTT. This sequence encodes CASWRGGRRNTEAFF.

The rearrangement uses TRBV2 and TRBJ1-2, with D maybe TRBD1 (6 bases). The CDR3 is 14 amino acids. Trimming removed 7 bases at V and 4 bases at J, with 16 bases between. Germline CDR1 SNHLY, CDR2 FYNNEI. CDR3 protein: CASNLQGQGYGYTF. In DNA form, the CDR3 reads TGTGCCAGCAATCTACAGGGTCAGGGCTATGGCTACACCTTC.

The chain employs TRBV7-2 and TRBJ2-7, with 7 bases lining up with TRBD2. Germline CDR1 is SGHTA and CDR2 is FQGNSA. The CDR3 is 18 amino acids. Germline trimming cut 3 bases from V and 4 bases from J; bases unmatched to any gene: 18. The CDR3 DNA reads as TGTGCCAGCAGCTTTCGAGTATTCGCGGGGGACCCATTATACGAGCAGTACGTC. Protein: CASSFRVFAGDPLYEQYV.

The V call is TRBV5-4, the J call TRBJ2-3; D is uncertain. CDR1 SGHNT and CDR2 YYREEE come from the germline V gene (reference sequence). CDR3 length equals 11 residues. Written as DNA, the CDR3 is TGTGCTTGTGGCCGCACAGATACGCAGTATTTT. Residues: CACGRTDTQYF.

The chain couples TRBV5-4 to TRBJ2-7, with D tentatively TRBD2 (5 bases). This CDR3 is 12 amino acids long. Germline CDR1 SGHNT, CDR2 YYREEE (reference sequence). V lost 3 bases to trimming and J lost 2 bases, with 6 bases between them. The CDR3 sequence: CASSSGTYEQYF. CDR3 sequence (DNA): TGTGCCAGCAGCTCGGGGACCTACGAGCAGTACTTC.

The chain links TRBV4-3 to TRBJ2-2, with 9 nucleotides matching TRBD1. Trimming cost V 2 bases and J 4 bases; bases outside gene matches: 8. Per the germline V gene, CDR1 is LGHNA and CDR2 is YSLEER. This CDR3 comprises 17 residues. In DNA form, the CDR3 reads TGCGCCAGCAGCCAAAATTTGGGACAGGGCCTCACCGGGGAGCTGTTTTTT. Its protein is CASSQNLGQGLTGELFF.

The chain links TRBV28 to TRBJ2-1, with TRBD2 matching over 7 bases. Looked up from germline, CDR1 is MDHEN and CDR2 is SYDVKM. CDR3 length equals 12 residues. With 6 bases clipped from V and 8 bases from J, the junction kept 4 bases outside the gene matches. Written as DNA, the CDR3 is TGTGCCAGCAGGGGGCGGGGGTATGAGCAGTTCTTC. This gives the protein CASRGRGYEQFF.

The chain recombines TRBV10-1 with TRBJ1-1; perhaps TRBD1 as D (5 bases). The CDR3 is 15 amino acids. Germline V gene lookup returns CDR1 WNHNN and CDR2 SYGVQD (reference sequence). Deletions cut 2 bases from V and 7 bases from J, with 17 bases between. The CDR3 DNA reads TGCGCCAGCAGTGAGGTCAGGGAACCCCCTCTTGAAGCTTTCTTT. Translated, it gives CASSEVREPPLEAFF.

V usage is TRBV29-1 and J usage is TRBJ2-1; D gene uncertain. Per the germline V gene, CDR1 is SQVTM and CDR2 is ANQGSEA. The V gene lost 2 bases and the J gene lost 7 bases, with 9 bases spanning the gap. This CDR3 is built from 12 residues. The DNA of the CDR3 is TGCAGCGTTGAAAGAGTAGCAAATGAGCAGTTCTTC. Translating it yields CSVERVANEQFF.

The chain couples TRBV27 to TRBJ2-3; perhaps TRBD2 as D (6 bases). From germline, CDR1 is MNHEY and CDR2 SMNVEV (reference sequence). Trimming shortened V by 8 bases and J by 1 base, and 13 bases separated the two germline ends. The CDR3 sequence is 14 residues long. The DNA of the CDR3 is TGTGCCAGCCAGCTAGCGATCCGCACAGATACGCAGTATTTT. This codes for CASQLAIRTDTQYF.

The chain carries TRBV19 and TRBJ1-5; D gene ambiguous. This CDR3 has 15 amino acids. V was shortened by 10 bases and J by 1 base, with 17 bases between the two germline ends. Germline V gene data show CDR1 as LNHDA and CDR2 as SQIVND (reference sequence). Written as DNA, the CDR3 is TGTGCCACTTCTTGGGCTATCTCCAGCAATCAGCCCCAGCATTTT. Residues: CATSWAISSNQPQHF. The full variable domain, its missing parts supplied by reference TRBV19 and TRBJ1-5, is DGGITQSPKYLFRKEGQNVTLSCEQNLNHDAMYWYRQDPGQGLRLIYYSQIVNDFQKGDIAEGYSVSREKKESFPLTVTSAQKNPTAFYLCATSWAISSNQPQHFGDGTRLSIL.

This clone has a single count. The same CDR3 also results from other DNA sequences found in this sample. The chain couples TRBV28 to TRBJ1-5, with D possibly TRBD1 on 5 matching bases. Looked up from germline, CDR1 is MDHEN and CDR2 is SYDVKM. This CDR3 is built from 14 residues. V lost 1 base to trimming and J lost 4 bases, with 8 bases between them. The CDR3 spells CASSLSGLNQPQHF. CDR3 sequence (DNA): TGTGCCAGCAGTTTATCAGGGTTGAATCAGCCCCAGCATTTT.

This clone appeared a few times. V and J are TRBV2 and TRBJ1-5; 7 bases match TRBD1. From germline, CDR1 is SNHLY and CDR2 FYNNEI. This CDR3 region has 13 residues. J lost 11 bases, V lost 7 bases, and 11 bases had no gene match. This CDR3 is CASTDRAPGAQHF. The CDR3 DNA sequence: TGTGCCAGCACCGACAGGGCCCCAGGGGCCCAGCATTTT.

DNA for the CDR3: TGTGCCAGCAGTTTCGGGACAGCCTTGGAGACCCAGTACTTC. It specifies CASSFGTALETQYF. The chain carries TRBV27 and TRBJ2-5, with 7 bases aligning to TRBD1. Germline V gene sequence: CDR1 MNHEY, CDR2 SMNVEV (reference sequence). This CDR3 is built from 14 residues. V lost 3 bases, J lost 5 bases, and 6 bases stayed unmatched.

The chain uses TRBV27 and TRBJ2-1; D remains unclear. CDR1 MNHEY and CDR2 SMNVEV come from the germline V gene (reference sequence). The CDR3 totals 13 residues. Trimming stripped 0 bases from V and 6 bases from J, with 6 bases between. CDR3 protein: CASSLSGFNEQFF. DNA for the CDR3: TGTGCCAGCAGTTTATCCGGGTTCAATGAGCAGTTCTTC.

The genes are TRBV4-3 and TRBJ2-7, with D possibly matching TRBD1 (5 bases). Trimming stripped 0 bases from V and 0 bases from J, with 9 bases between. The CDR3 length is 15 residues. CDR1 and CDR2 from the germline V gene are LGHNA and YSLEER. As DNA, the CDR3 is TGCGCCAGCAGCCAAGAGTGGACATACTCCTACGAGCAGTACTTC. It specifies CASSQEWTYSYEQYF.

The rearrangement uses TRBV7-9 and TRBJ1-2, with 9 bases identical to TRBD1. Germline V gene sequence: CDR1 SEHNR, CDR2 FQNEAQ (reference sequence). V was clipped by 2 bases and J by 4 bases; unmatched bases: 11. There are 17 residues in the CDR3. The CDR3 is CASSLKSGTGSFYGYTF. CDR3 nucleotides: TGTGCCAGCAGCTTAAAGTCCGGGACAGGGTCTTTCTATGGCTACACCTTC.

The V and J genes are TRBV7-2 and TRBJ1-1; perhaps TRBD1 as D (5 bases). The germline CDR1 and CDR2 sequences are SGHTA and FQGNSA. The CDR3 sequence is 13 residues long. Trimming took off 3 bases at V and 3 bases at J, with 8 bases between the two ends. CDR3 in amino acids: CASSFAGYTEAFF. The CDR3 nucleotides are TGTGCCAGCAGCTTTGCAGGGTACACTGAAGCTTTCTTT.